The 12 T cell receptor beta chains in this list originate from one sample, sequenced in a study of CD8 T cells in ankylosing spondylitis. Their target antigens are unknown. TCRdb re-called the 5' RACE reads through MiXCR, storing one row per CDR3 protein. The sample has under 950,000 distinct CDR3 sequences; under 20% are singletons. Study-level results: Ankylosing spondylitis blood appeared to carry a characteristic TCR beta motif of roughly eight highly homologous variants.

Sequenced: blood, either unsorted or a sorted T cell fraction (not recorded which). The receptors come from a male donor with ankylosing spondylitis.

This chain links TRBV7-2 with TRBJ2-2; 8 bases fit TRBD2. There are 16 residues in the CDR3. Germline lookup yields CDR1 SGHTA and CDR2 FQGNSA. Trimming took 1 base from V and 0 from J; bases not matched to a gene: 1. CDR3 amino acids: CASSLGGGSNTGELFF. CDR3 DNA sequence: TGTGCCAGCAGCTTAGGCGGGGGGTCGAACACCGGGGAGCTGTTTTTT.

The chain employs TRBV20-1 and TRBJ1-1, with D maybe TRBD1 (6 bases). With 3 bases removed from V and 10 bases from J, the gap between germline ends came to 12 bases. There are 11 residues in the CDR3. The germline CDR1 and CDR2 sequences are DFQATT and SNEGSKA (reference sequence). The CDR3 region has the DNA TGCAGTGCTAGTCGGGACATTGGAGCTTTCTTT. It yields the protein CSASRDIGAFF.

This clonotype was recorded a few times. The chain recombines TRBV20-1 with TRBJ2-7; D could derive from TRBD1 or TRBD2 (5 bases each). Deletions cut 4 bases from V and 2 bases from J, with 12 bases between. The CDR3 runs to 13 residues. CDR1 and CDR2 from the germline V gene are DFQATT and SNEGSKA (reference sequence). The CDR3 reads CSATRDGAYEQYF. The CDR3 DNA reads TGCAGTGCTACCCGGGACGGCGCCTACGAGCAGTACTTC.

This clonotype was seen a handful of times. The chain is built from TRBV29-1 and TRBJ1-1; no reliable D call. The V gene lost 4 bases and the J gene lost 11 bases, with 20 bases spanning the gap. The CDR3 has 13 residues. CDR1 is SQVTM and CDR2 is ANQGSEA in the germline V gene. CDR3 DNA sequence: TGCAGCGTTGGGTACAATAAGTATGGTTTGGCTTTCTTT. It translates to CSVGYNKYGLAFF.

This clonotype was observed a few times. V usage is TRBV10-3 and J usage is TRBJ2-4, with D uncertain. V was trimmed by 6 bases and J by 5 bases, leaving 8 bases between them. CDR3 length: 12 residues. The germline gives CDR1 ENHRY, CDR2 SYGVKD. The CDR3 here is CAISSGQNIQYF. In DNA, the CDR3 is TGTGCCATCAGCTCTGGACAAAACATTCAGTACTTC.

This clonotype was seen only a few times. The gene calls are TRBV20-1 and TRBJ2-7; 13 bases fit TRBD2. The junction had 21 bases not matched to a gene; V was cut back by 3 bases and J by 4 bases. This CDR3 contains 20 residues. CDR1 is DFQATT, CDR2 SNEGSKA, per germline (reference sequence). CDR3 bases: TGCAGTGCTAGCCCTACAGGGGGGGCCGGGACTAGCGGGACGGCGTACGAGCAGTACTTC. It specifies CSASPTGGAGTSGTAYEQYF.

The V call is TRBV23-1, the J call TRBJ1-6, with no clear D. TRBV23-1 is annotated as an ORF whose role is uncertain. The CDR3 has 18 residues. V dropped 7 bases and J dropped 2 bases, with 21 bases sitting between them. CDR3 sequence: CASISSPGLEAYNSPLHF. The DNA of the CDR3 is TGCGCCAGCATCAGCTCTCCGGGCCTGGAGGCCTATAATTCACCCCTCCACTTT.

The chain employs TRBV7-9 and TRBJ1-6; D gene ambiguous. CDR1 is SEHNR, CDR2 FQNEAQ, per germline (reference sequence). The CDR3 has 16 residues. V lost 5 bases and J 2 bases, leaving 13 bases between the germline ends. The CDR3 bases are TGTGCCAGCAGCCCGGGGAGGTCAACCTATAATTCACCCCTCCACTTT. This sequence encodes CASSPGRSTYNSPLHF.

This clonotype was found a few times. This rearrangement joins TRBV2 to TRBJ1-4; possible D gene TRBD1, 6 bases. Germline loops: CDR1 SNHLY, CDR2 FYNNEI. V dropped 3 bases and J dropped 5 bases, with 10 bases sitting between them. CDR3 length: 14 residues. The CDR3 spells CASSDVRGNEKLFF. As DNA, the CDR3 is TGTGCCAGCAGTGACGTTAGGGGGAATGAAAAACTGTTTTTT.

This clonotype has only a few counts. CDR3 in DNA: TGTGCCAGCAGCCAACATAGCTATGGCTACACCTTC. Translated: CASSQHSYGYTF. This chain joins TRBV12-3 or TRBV12-4 and TRBJ1-2, with D unclear. The CDR3 spans 12 residues. The germline V and J ends were trimmed by 6 bases and 4 bases, with 9 bases remaining between them.

This chain connects TRBV10-3 to TRBJ2-3; a weak D match, TRBD2 (6 bases). The CDR3 runs 14 residues. The germline V gene has CDR1 ENHRY and CDR2 SYGVKD. V gave up 2 bases and J gave up 5 bases, with 11 bases separating them. The CDR3 DNA reads TGTGCCATCAGTGAGGCAGGAGGGAAAGATACGCAGTATTTT. Residues: CAISEAGGKDTQYF.

This clonotype showed up many times. V and J are TRBV7-2 and TRBJ2-3, with no clear D. The germline V gene has CDR1 SGHTA and CDR2 FQGNSA. The CDR3 has 11 amino acids. With 7 bases removed from V and 1 base from J, the gap between germline ends came to 3 bases. The chain's CDR3 is CASTRTDTQYF. CDR3 sequence (DNA): TGTGCCAGCACCCGCACAGATACGCAGTATTTT.